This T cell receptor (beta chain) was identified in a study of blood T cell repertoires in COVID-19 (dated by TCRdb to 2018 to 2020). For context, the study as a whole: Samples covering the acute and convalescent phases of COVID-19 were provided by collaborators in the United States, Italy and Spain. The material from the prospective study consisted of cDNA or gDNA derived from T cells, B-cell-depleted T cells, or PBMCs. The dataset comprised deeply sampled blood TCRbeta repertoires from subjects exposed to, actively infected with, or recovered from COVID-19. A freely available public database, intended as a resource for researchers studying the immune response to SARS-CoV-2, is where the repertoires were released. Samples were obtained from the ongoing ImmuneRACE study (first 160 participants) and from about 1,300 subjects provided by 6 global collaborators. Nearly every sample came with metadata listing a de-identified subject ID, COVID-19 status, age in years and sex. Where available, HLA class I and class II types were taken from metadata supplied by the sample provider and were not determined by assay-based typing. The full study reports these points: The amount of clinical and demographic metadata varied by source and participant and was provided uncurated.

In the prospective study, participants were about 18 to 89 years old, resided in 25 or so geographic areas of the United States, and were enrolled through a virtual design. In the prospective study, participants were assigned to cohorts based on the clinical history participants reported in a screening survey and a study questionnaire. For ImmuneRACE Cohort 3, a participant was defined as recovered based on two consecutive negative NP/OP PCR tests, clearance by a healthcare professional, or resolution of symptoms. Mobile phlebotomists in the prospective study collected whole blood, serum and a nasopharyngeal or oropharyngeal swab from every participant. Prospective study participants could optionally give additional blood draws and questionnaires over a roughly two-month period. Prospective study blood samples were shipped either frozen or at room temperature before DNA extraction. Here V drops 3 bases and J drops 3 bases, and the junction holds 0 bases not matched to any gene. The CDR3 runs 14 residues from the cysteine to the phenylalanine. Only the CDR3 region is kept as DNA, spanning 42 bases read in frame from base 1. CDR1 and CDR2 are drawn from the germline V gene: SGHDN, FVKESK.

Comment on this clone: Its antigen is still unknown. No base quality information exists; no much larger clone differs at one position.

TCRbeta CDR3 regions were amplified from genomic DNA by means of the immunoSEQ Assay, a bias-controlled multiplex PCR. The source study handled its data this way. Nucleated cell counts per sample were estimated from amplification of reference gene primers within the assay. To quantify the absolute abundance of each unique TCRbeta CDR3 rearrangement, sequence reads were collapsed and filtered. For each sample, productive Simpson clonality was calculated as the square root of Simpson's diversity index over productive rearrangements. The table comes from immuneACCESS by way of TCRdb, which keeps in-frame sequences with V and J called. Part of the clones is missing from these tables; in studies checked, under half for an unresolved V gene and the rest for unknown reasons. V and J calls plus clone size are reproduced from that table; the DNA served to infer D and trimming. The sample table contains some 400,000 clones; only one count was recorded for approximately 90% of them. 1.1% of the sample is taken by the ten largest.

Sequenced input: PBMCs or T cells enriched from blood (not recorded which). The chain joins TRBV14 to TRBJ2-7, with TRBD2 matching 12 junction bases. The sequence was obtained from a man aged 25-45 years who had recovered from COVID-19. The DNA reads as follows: TGTGCCAGCAGCCAGACTAGCGGGAGCTACGAGCAGTACTTC. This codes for CASSQTSGSYEQYF.